These 3 T cell receptor beta chains came from one sample sequenced in a study of cytomegalovirus exposure and HLA in healthy donors. With 60 Vbeta and 13 Jbeta primers, the PCR was carried out. Profiling relied on immunoSEQ multiplex PCR, and the TCRdb table lists in-frame clones only, not all of them. The table lists 130,000 or so clones, approximately 90% of them singletons. Sequences were obtained from PBMCs. The receptors here all came from a woman in her twenties or thirties in good health and CMV-seronegative.

This sequence joins TRBV28 and TRBJ2-5; 10 bases fit TRBD1. The CDR3 runs 14 residues. Germline CDR1 MDHEN, CDR2 SYDVKM. V shed 4 bases and J 5 bases; nucleotides not matched to a gene: 4. The CDR3 DNA reads TGTGCCAGCAGTTCGACAGGGGGCGGGGAGACCCAGTACTTC. Translation: CASSSTGGGETQYF.

This clone came up once. This rearrangement joins TRBV2 to TRBJ1-6; weak D call: TRBD1 (6 bases). Trimming left V 2 bases short and J 8 bases short, with 13 bases between. CDR3 size: 15 residues. In germline, CDR1 is SNHLY, CDR2 FYNNEI. Here the CDR3 DNA reads TGTGCCAGCAGTGAACTGCAGGGGCGCGATTCACCCCTCCACTTT. Amino acid sequence: CASSELQGRDSPLHF.

This chain joins TRBV27 and TRBJ1-1; 7 bases agree with TRBD1. The trim removed 5 bases at V and 8 bases at J, leaving 11 bases unmatched. The CDR3 runs 14 residues. Germline CDR1 reads MNHEY; CDR2 reads SMNVEV (reference sequence). Here the CDR3 reads CASSAEGAEPEAFF. CDR3 sequence (DNA): TGTGCCAGCAGTGCCGAGGGGGCGGAACCAGAAGCTTTCTTT.